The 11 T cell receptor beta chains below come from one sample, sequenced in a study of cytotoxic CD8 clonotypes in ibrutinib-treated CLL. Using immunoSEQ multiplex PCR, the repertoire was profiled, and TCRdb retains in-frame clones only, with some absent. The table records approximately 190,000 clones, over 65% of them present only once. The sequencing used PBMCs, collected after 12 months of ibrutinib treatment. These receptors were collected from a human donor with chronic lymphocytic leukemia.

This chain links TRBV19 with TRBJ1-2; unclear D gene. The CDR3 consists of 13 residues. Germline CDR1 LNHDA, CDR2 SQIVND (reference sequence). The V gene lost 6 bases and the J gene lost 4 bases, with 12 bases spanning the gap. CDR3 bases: TGTGCCAGTAGCGTTTGGGCCCTCTATGGCTACACCTTC. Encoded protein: CASSVWALYGYTF.

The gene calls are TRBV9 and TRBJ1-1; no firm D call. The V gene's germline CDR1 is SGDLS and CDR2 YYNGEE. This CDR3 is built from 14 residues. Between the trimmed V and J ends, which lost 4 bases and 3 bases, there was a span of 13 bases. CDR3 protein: CASSPPAGYTEAFF. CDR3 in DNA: TGTGCCAGCAGCCCCCCCGCAGGCTACACTGAAGCTTTCTTT.

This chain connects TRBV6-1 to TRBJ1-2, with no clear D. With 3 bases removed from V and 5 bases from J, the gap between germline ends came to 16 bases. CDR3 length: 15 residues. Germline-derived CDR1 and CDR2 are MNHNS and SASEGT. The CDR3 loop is CASSEDRERFYGYTF. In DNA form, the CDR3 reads TGTGCCAGCAGTGAGGACCGGGAGCGCTTTTATGGCTACACCTTC.

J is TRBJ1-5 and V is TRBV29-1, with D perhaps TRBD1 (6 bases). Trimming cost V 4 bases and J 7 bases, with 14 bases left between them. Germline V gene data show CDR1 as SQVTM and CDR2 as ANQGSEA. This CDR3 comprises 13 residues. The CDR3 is CSVARGRGQPQHF. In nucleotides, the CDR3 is TGCAGCGTTGCCAGGGGTCGTGGCCAGCCCCAGCATTTT.

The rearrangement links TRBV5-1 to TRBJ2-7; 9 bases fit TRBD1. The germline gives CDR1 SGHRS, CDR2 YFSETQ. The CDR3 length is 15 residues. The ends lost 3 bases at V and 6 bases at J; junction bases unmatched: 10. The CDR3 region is CASSSTRPGQGEQYF. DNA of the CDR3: TGCGCCAGCAGCTCTACACGTCCGGGACAGGGCGAGCAGTACTTC.

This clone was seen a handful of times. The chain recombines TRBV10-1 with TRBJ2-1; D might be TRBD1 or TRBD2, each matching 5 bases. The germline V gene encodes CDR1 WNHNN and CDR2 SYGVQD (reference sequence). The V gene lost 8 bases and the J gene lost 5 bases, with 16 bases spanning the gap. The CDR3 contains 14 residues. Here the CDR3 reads CASRPRWGNNEQFF. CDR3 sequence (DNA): TGCGCCAGCCGTCCCAGGTGGGGGAACAATGAGCAGTTCTTC.

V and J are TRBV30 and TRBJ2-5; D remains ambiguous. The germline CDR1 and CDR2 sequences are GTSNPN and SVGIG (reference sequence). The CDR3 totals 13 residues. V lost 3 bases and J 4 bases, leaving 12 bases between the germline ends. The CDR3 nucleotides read TGTGCCTGGAGGCACCAGGTTCGAGAGACCCAGTACTTC. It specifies CAWRHQVRETQYF.

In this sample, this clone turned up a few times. The CDR3: CASSPTLSDTQYF. The CDR3 coding sequence is TGTGCCAGCAGCCCGACACTGTCAGATACGCAGTATTTT. The chain combines TRBV7-3 with TRBJ2-3; D is unclear. The CDR3 has 13 amino acids. Trimming cost V 5 bases and J 4 bases, with 10 bases left between them. Germline CDR1 is SGHTA and CDR2 is FQGTGA. The complete variable domain, with remaining parts taken from reference TRBV7-3 and TRBJ2-3, reads GAGVSQTPSNKVTEKGKYVELRCDPISGHTALYWYRQSLGQGPEFLIYFQGTGAADDSGLPNDRFFAVRPEGSVSTLKIQRTERGDSAVYLCASSPTLSDTQYFGPGTRLTVL.

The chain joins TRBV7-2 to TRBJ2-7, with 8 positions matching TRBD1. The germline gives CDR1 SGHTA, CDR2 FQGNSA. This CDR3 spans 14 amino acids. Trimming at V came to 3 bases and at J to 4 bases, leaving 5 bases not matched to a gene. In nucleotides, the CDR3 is TGTGCCAGCAGCTTGACAGGGGAAGCGTACGAGCAGTACTTC. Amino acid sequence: CASSLTGEAYEQYF.

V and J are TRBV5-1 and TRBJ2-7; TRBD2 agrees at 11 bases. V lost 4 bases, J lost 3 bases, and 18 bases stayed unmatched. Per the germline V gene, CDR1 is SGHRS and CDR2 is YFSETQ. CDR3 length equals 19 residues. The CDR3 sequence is CASSRSSGRQPPRIYEQYF. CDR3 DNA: TGCGCCAGCAGCAGGTCTAGCGGGAGGCAGCCCCCGCGTATCTACGAGCAGTACTTC.

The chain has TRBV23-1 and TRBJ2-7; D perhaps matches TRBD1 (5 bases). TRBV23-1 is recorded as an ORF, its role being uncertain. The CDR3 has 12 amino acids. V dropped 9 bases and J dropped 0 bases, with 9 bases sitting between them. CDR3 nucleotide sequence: TGCGCCAGGAACAGGACCTCCTACGAGCAGTACTTC. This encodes CARNRTSYEQYF.